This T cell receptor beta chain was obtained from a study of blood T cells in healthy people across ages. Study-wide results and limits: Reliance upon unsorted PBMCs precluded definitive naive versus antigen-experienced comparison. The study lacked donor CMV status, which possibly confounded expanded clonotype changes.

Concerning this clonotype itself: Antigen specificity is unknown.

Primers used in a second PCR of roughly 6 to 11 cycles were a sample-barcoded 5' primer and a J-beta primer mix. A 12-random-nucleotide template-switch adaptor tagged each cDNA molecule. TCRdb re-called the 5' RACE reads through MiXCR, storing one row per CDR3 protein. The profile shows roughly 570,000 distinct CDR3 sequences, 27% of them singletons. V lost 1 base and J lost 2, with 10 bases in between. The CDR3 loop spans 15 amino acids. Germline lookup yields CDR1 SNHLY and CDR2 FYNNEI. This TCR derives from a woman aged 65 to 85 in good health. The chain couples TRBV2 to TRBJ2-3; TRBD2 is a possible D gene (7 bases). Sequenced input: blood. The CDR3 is CASSEGGGFTDTQYF. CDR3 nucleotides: TGTGCCAGCAGTGAAGGCGGGGGCTTCACAGATACGCAGTATTTT.